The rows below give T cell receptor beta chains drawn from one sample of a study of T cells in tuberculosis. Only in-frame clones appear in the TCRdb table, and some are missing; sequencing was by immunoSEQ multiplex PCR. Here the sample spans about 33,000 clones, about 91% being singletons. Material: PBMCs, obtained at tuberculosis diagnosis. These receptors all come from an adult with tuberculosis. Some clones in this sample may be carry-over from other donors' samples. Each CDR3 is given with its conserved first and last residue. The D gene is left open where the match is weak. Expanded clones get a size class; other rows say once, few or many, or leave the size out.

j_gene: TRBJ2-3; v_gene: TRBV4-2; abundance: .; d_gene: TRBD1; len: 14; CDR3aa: CASSRQGKTDTQYF; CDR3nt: TGTGCCAGCTCGAGACAGGGGAAAACAGATACGCAGTATTTT
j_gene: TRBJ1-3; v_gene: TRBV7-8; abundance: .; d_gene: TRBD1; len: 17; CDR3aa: CASTARRVGTAEKTIYF; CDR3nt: TGTGCCAGCACCGCCCGGAGAGTCGGGACAGCAGAAAAAACCATATATTTT
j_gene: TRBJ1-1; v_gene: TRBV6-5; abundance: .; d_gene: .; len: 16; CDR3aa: CASSYSSYGTNTEAFF; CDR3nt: TGTGCCAGCAGTTACTCTTCGTATGGGACAAACACTGAAGCTTTCTTT
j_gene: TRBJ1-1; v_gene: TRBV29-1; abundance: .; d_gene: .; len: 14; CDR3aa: CSVRHRSLIAEAFF; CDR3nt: TGCAGCGTACGGCATAGGAGCTTAATCGCTGAAGCTTTCTTT
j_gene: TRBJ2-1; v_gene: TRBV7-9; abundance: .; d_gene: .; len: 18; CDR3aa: CASSLDQWGPTSYNEQFF; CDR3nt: TGTGCCAGCAGCCTCGATCAATGGGGGCCTACTTCCTACAATGAGCAGTTCTTC
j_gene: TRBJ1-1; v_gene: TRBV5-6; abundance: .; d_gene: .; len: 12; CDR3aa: CASSLVGEGGGF; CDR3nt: TGTGCCAGCAGCTTGGTCGGAGAGGGAGGGGGTTTT
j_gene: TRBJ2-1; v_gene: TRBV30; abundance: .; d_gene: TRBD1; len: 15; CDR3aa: CAWSDGRGSPNEQFF; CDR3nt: TGTGCCTGGAGTGATGGCAGGGGGTCTCCCAATGAGCAGTTCTTC
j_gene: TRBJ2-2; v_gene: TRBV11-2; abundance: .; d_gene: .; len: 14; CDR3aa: CASSDPGARGELFF; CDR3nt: TGTGCCAGCAGCGATCCAGGGGCGCGCGGGGAGCTGTTTTTT
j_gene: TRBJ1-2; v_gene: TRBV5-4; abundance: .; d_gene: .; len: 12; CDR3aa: CASSLIGDGYTF; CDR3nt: TGTGCCAGCAGCTTAATCGGTGATGGCTACACCTTC
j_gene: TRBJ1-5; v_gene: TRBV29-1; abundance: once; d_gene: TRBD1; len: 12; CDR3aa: CSVQQGSEPQHF; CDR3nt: TGCAGCGTGCAACAGGGGAGCGAGCCCCAGCATTTT
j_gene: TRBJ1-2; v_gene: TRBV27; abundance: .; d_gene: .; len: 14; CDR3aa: CASSLNPGLTGYTF; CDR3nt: TGTGCCAGCAGTTTAAATCCAGGGTTAACTGGCTACACCTTC
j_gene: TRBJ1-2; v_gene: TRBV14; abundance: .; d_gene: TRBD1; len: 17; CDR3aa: CASSQDDRGIGNYGYTF; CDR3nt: TGTGCCAGCAGCCAAGACGACAGGGGGATTGGGAACTATGGCTACACCTTC
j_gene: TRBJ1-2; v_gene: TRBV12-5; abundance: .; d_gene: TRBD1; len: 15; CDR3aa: CASDTGVGRNYGYTF; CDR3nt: TGTGCTAGTGATACAGGGGTTGGTCGTAACTATGGCTACACCTTC
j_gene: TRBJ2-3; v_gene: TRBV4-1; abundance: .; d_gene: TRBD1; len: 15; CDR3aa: CASSQPGQGQDTQYF; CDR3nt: TGCGCCAGCAGCCAGCCGGGACAGGGGCAGGATACGCAGTATTTT
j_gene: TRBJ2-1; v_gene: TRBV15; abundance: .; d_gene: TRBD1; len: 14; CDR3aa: CATSRRTGYNEQFF; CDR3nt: TGTGCCACCAGCAGACGGACAGGCTACAATGAGCAGTTCTTC
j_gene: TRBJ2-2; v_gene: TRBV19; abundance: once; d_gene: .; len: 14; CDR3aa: CASIPGTNTGELFF; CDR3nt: TGTGCGAGTATACCAGGCACGAACACCGGGGAGCTGTTTTTT
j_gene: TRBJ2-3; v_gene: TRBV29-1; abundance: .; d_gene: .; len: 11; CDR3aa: CSVPRGDTQYF; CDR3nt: TGCAGCGTCCCTAGGGGGGATACGCAGTATTTT
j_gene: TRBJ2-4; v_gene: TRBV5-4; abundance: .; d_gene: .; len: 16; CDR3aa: CASSRAGPAAKNIQYF; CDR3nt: TGTGCCAGCAGCAGGGCGGGGCCCGCAGCCAAAAACATTCAGTACTTC
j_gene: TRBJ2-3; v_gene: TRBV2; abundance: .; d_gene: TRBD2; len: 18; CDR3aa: CASTWTSGGYSSTDTQYF; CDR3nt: TGTGCCAGCACCTGGACTAGCGGGGGATACTCTAGCACAGATACGCAGTATTTT
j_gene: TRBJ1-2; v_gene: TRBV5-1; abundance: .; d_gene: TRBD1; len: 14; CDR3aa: CASSNGQGAYGYTF; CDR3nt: TGCGCCAGCAGCAACGGACAGGGGGCCTATGGCTACACCTTC
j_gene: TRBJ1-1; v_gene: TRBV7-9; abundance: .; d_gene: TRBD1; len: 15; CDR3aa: CASSLDGTGNTEAFF; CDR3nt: TGTGCCAGCAGCTTAGACGGGACAGGGAACACTGAAGCTTTCTTT
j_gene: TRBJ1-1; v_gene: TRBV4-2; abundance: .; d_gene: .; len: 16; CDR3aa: CASSPLGVQVNTEAFF; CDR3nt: TGTGCCAGCAGCCCCTTAGGGGTTCAGGTGAACACTGAAGCTTTCTTT
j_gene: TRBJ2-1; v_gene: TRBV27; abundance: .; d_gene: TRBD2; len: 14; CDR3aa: CASTGGETYNEQFF; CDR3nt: TGTGCCAGCACCGGGGGGGAAACCTACAATGAGCAGTTCTTC
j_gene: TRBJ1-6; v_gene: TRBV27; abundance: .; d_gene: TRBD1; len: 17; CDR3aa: CASSLIRQGRYNSPLHF; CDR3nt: TGTGCCAGCAGTCTCATACGACAGGGGAGATATAATTCACCCCTCCACTTT
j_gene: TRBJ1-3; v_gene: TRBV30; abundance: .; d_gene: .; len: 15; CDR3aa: CAWSRWAGTGNTIYF; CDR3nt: TGTGCCTGGAGTAGGTGGGCAGGGACTGGAAACACCATATATTTT
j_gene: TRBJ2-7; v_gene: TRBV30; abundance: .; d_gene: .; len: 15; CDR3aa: CAWSVRDTRLCEQYF; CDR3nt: TGTGCCTGGAGTGTACGAGACACCCGTCTTTGTGAGCAGTACTTC
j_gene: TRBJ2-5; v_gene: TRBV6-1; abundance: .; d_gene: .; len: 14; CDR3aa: CASSEAGAWETQYF; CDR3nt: TGTGCCAGCAGTGAAGCAGGGGCTTGGGAGACCCAGTACTTC
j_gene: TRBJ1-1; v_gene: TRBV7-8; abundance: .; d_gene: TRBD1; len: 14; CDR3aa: CASNRQGMNTEAFF; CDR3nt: TGTGCCAGCAACCGACAGGGAATGAACACTGAAGCTTTCTTT
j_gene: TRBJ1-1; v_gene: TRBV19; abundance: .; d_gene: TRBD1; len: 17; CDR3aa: CASSPLVRQGAYFEAFF; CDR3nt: TGTGCCAGTAGCCCTCTAGTACGACAGGGGGCTTATTTTGAGGCTTTCTTT
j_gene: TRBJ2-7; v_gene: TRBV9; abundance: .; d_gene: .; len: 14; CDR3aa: CASSPLLSPGEQYF; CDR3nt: TGTGCCAGCAGCCCACTCCTTTCCCCCGGGGAGCAGTACTTC
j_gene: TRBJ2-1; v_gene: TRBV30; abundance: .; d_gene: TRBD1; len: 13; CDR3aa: CAWSGAGGNEQFF; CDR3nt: TGTGCCTGGAGTGGGGCAGGGGGCAATGAGCAGTTCTTC
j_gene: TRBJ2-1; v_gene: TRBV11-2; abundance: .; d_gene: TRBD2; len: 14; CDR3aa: CASSSLAGPNEQFF; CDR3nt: TGTGCCAGCAGCTCCTTAGCGGGGCCCAATGAGCAGTTCTTC
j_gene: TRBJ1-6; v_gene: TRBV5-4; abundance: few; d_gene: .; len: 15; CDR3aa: CASSLVQGVDSPLHF; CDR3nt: TGTGCCAGCAGCTTGGTACAGGGAGTAGATTCACCCCTCCACTTT
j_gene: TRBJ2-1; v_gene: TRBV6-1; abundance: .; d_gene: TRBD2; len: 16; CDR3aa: CASSAGLAGDGGEQFF; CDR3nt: TGTGCCAGCAGTGCGGGACTAGCGGGGGACGGCGGTGAGCAGTTCTTC
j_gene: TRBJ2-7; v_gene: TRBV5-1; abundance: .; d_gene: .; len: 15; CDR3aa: CASSSEDFGTYEQYF; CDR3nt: TGCGCCAGCAGCTCAGAAGACTTCGGGACCTACGAGCAGTACTTC
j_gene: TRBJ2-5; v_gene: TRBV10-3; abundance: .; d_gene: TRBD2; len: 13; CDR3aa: CATEAGNQETQYF; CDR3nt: TGTGCCACGGAAGCGGGGAACCAAGAGACCCAGTACTTC
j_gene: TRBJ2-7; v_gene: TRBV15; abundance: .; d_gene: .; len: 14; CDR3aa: CATSEAATLYEQYF; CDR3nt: TGTGCCACCAGCGAGGCTGCAACACTTTACGAGCAGTACTTC
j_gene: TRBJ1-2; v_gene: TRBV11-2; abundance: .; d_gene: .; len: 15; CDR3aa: CASSSRQDPNYGYTF; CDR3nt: TGTGCCAGCAGCTCCAGACAGGATCCTAACTATGGCTACACCTTC
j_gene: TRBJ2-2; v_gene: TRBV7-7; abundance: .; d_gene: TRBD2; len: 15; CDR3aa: CASRDIAGDTGELFF; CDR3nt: TGTGCCAGCAGGGACATAGCGGGGGACACAGGGGAGCTGTTTTTT
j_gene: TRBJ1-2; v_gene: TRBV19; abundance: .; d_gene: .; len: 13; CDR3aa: CASSSSRGDGYTF; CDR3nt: TGTGCCAGTAGTAGCTCCAGGGGAGACGGCTACACCTTC
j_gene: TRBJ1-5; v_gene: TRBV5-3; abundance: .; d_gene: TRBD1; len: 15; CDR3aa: CARTGDQGGNQPQHF; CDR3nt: TGTGCCCGAACAGGGGACCAGGGGGGCAATCAGCCCCAGCATTTT
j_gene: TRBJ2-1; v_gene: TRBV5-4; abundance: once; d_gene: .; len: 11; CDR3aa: CASSLYDEQFF; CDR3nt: TGTGCCAGCAGCTTGTATGATGAGCAGTTCTTC
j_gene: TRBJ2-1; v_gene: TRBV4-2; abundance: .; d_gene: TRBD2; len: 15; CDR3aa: CASTQGRGALNEQFF; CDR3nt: TGTGCCAGCACCCAAGGGCGGGGGGCCCTCAATGAGCAGTTCTTC
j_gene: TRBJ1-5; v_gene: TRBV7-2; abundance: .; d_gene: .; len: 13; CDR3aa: CASSQGLNQPQHF; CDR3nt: TGTGCCAGCAGTCAGGGACTCAATCAGCCCCAGCATTTT
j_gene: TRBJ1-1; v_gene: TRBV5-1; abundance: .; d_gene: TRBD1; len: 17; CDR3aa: CASSLGTGRRMNTEAFF; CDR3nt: TGCGCCAGCAGCTTGGGGACAGGGCGTCGTATGAACACTGAAGCTTTCTTT
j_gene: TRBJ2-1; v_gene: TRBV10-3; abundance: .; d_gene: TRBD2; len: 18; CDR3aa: CAISESPGLAGLGNEQFF; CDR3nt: TGTGCCATCAGTGAGTCACCGGGACTAGCGGGGTTGGGCAATGAGCAGTTCTTC
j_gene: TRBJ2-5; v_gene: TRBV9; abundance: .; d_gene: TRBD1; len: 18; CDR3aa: CASSVDLGSRGRLETQYF; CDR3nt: TGTGCCAGCAGCGTAGATCTGGGTAGCAGGGGGCGTTTGGAGACCCAGTACTTC
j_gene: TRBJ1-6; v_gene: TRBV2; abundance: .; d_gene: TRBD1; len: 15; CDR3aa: CASSRDRPNNSPLHF; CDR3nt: TGTGCCAGCAGTAGGGACAGGCCAAATAATTCACCCCTCCACTTT
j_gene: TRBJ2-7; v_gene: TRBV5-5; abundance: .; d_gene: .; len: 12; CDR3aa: CASSSESPEQYF; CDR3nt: TGTGCCAGCAGTTCCGAGTCCCCCGAGCAGTACTTC
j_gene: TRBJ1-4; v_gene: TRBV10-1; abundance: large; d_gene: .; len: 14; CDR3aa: CASSVSGNNEKLFF; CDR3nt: TGCGCCAGCAGTGTTTCGGGAAATAATGAAAAACTGTTTTTT
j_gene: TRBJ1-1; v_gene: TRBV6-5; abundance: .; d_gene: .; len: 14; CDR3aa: CATTTGEMNTEAFF; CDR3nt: TGTGCCACTACGACGGGGGAAATGAACACTGAAGCTTTCTTT
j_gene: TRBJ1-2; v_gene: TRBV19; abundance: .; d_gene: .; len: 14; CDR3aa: CASSRTHTNYGYTF; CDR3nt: TGTGCCAGTAGTCGGACACACACTAACTATGGCTACACCTTC